A selection of T cell receptor beta chains follows, all from one sample in a study of regulatory and conventional T cells in RAG deficiency. Only in-frame clones appear in the TCRdb table, and some are missing; sequencing was by immunoSEQ multiplex PCR. The sample includes around 37,000 clones, around 91% of them seen just once. These data also featured in a second study, about regulatory T cells.

Sequencing was done on a sample of CD8+ T cells sorted from blood. The receptors were gathered from a human donor in good health. Both conserved end residues are part of each CDR3. Fields, in order: clone size, V gene, J gene, D gene, CDR3 DNA, CDR3 protein. The D gene is left open where the match is weak. Not all rows give a size; the values are once, few, many and, for expanded clones, a class.

once,TRBV27,TRBJ2-1,NA,TGTGCCAGCAGTACTAGGGCCGGCAATGAGCAGTTCTTC,CASSTRAGNEQFF
NA,TRBV5-1,TRBJ2-3,TRBD2,TGCGCCAGCAGCCCAAGAGGGACTAGCTGGATAGATACGCAGTATTTT,CASSPRGTSWIDTQYF
NA,TRBV5-1,TRBJ1-4,TRBD1,TGCGCCAGCAGCGCCCGGGGGACAGGGAATGAAAAACTGTTTTTT,CASSARGTGNEKLFF
NA,TRBV19,TRBJ2-5,TRBD2,TGTGCCAGTAGTCTAAGGACCATAGCGGGGGGCCTGGCGGGAACCCAGTACTTC,CASSLRTIAGGLAGTQYF
NA,TRBV2,TRBJ1-1,NA,TGTGCCAGCAGGTCCCGGAACACTGAAGCTTTCTTT,CASRSRNTEAFF
NA,TRBV11-2,TRBJ2-3,NA,TGTGCCAGCAGCTTAGTTAAACTCTCCACAGATACGCAGTATTTT,CASSLVKLSTDTQYF
once,TRBV28,TRBJ2-1,TRBD2,TGTGCCAGCAGTTCTACGGGGACTAGCCATGAGCAGTTCTTC,CASSSTGTSHEQFF
NA,TRBV5-1,TRBJ2-2,NA,TGCGCCAGCAGCTTGGACCCAAGGGAGCTGTTTTTT,CASSLDPRELFF
once,TRBV13,TRBJ2-3,TRBD2,TGTGCCAGCAGGCTAGCGGGAGGGGCAGATACGCAGTATTTT,CASRLAGGADTQYF
NA,TRBV6-1,TRBJ1-6,NA,TGTGCCAGCAGGAGACAACTTGGGGATTCACCCCTCCACTTT,CASRRQLGDSPLHF
NA,TRBV9,TRBJ2-7,NA,TGTGCCAGCAGCGGGTCTACCTACGAGCAGTACTTC,CASSGSTYEQYF
NA,TRBV19,TRBJ2-7,NA,TGTGCCAGTAGTACAGAGAGCTCCTACGAGCAGTACTTC,CASSTESSYEQYF
few,TRBV6-6,TRBJ2-2,TRBD2,TGTGCCAGCTGGGAGGGTACCGGGGAGCTGTTTTTT,CASWEGTGELFF
once,TRBV4-2,TRBJ2-5,NA,TGTGCCAGCAGCTCCCCGGATGGACAGTTAGAGACCCAGTACTTC,CASSSPDGQLETQYF
NA,TRBV10-2,TRBJ1-5,NA,TGCGCCAGCAGCTTAGCCGGGGCAGACAATCTGCCCCAGCATTTT,CASSLAGADNLPQHF
once,TRBV4-1,TRBJ1-1,NA,TGCGCCAGCAGCCCTATTGGACAAAACACTGAAGCTTTCTTT,CASSPIGQNTEAFF
NA,TRBV10-3,TRBJ1-5,NA,TGTGCCATCAGTGAGGATCAGGGGCGTCAGCCCCAGCATTTT,CAISEDQGRQPQHF
NA,TRBV7-2,TRBJ2-3,NA,TGTGCCAGCAGCTTAGATGGGACCCTCCAGGGTACGCAGTATTTT,CASSLDGTLQGTQYF
NA,TRBV13,TRBJ2-7,NA,TGTGCCAGCAGCTTAGGAGACTACGAGCAGTACTTC,CASSLGDYEQYF
NA,TRBV5-8,TRBJ1-6,NA,TGTGCCAGCAGCTTCTTCGGCGGGAATTCACCCCTCCACTTT,CASSFFGGNSPLHF
NA,TRBV18,TRBJ2-3,NA,TGTGCCAGCTCACCACCTTTCGGCAGACCAAACACAGATACGCAGTATTTT,CASSPPFGRPNTDTQYF
NA,TRBV6-4,TRBJ1-6,NA,TGTGCCAGCAGTGACTACACCATTAGGATTAATTCACCCCTCCACTTT,CASSDYTIRINSPLHF
NA,TRBV5-1,TRBJ2-2,NA,TGCGCCAGCAGCTTACTGGAAAACACCGGGGAGCTGTTTTTT,CASSLLENTGELFF
NA,TRBV7-2,TRBJ2-7,NA,TGTGCCAGCAGCTTTAGTTACGAGCAGTACTTC,CASSFSYEQYF